These 22 T cell receptor beta chains came from one sample sequenced in a study of T cells in localized non-small cell lung cancer. Measured with immunoSEQ multiplex PCR; TCRdb has only the in-frame clones, and not every one. The sample contains under 35,000 clones, around 93% of which appear only once. The starting material was peripheral blood, obtained before any cancer treatment. The receptor set was obtained from a female donor older than 55 with stage I lung adenocarcinoma.

This clone was seen only a few times. This chain joins TRBV11-2 and TRBJ1-3, with D uncertain. V lost 2 bases and J 5 bases, leaving 1 base between the germline ends. Germline CDR1 and CDR2: SGHAT and FQNNGV. The CDR3 loop spans 11 amino acids. The CDR3 region is CASSLRNTIYF. The CDR3 nucleotides read TGTGCCAGCAGCTTAAGAAACACCATATATTTT.

The chain joins TRBV29-1 to TRBJ1-4; D is undetermined. Germline CDR1 SQVTM, CDR2 ANQGSEA. Deletions cut 2 bases from V and 13 bases from J, with 11 bases between. The CDR3 has 11 residues. CDR3 DNA sequence: TGCAGCGTTGAAATTGGCGACGTACTGTTTTTT. Amino acids: CSVEIGDVLFF.

The chain employs TRBV19 and TRBJ2-1, with 7 bases that match TRBD2. Germline V CDR1 and CDR2: LNHDA, SQIVND (reference sequence). With V trimmed by 4 bases and J by 7 bases, 7 bases remained unmatched. This CDR3 is 14 amino acids long. The DNA for the CDR3 is TGTGCCAGTAGTAAGGCGGGGGTAGGAAATGAGCAGTTCTTC. Encoded protein: CASSKAGVGNEQFF.

J is TRBJ1-2 and V is TRBV28; maybe TRBD1 (5 bases). There are 13 residues in the CDR3. Germline V gene sequence: CDR1 MDHEN, CDR2 SYDVKM. V lost 8 bases, J lost 6 bases, and 16 bases lay in between. In nucleotides, the CDR3 is TGTGCCAGCCGGGTGGGGCAGGGCGATGGCTACACCTTC. Amino acids: CASRVGQGDGYTF.

The CDR3 protein is CASHAGVGAGGNEQFF. Written as DNA, the CDR3 is TGTGCCAGCCATGCGGGGGTAGGAGCGGGAGGTAATGAGCAGTTCTTC. V gene TRBV7-2 combines with J gene TRBJ2-1, with 9 nucleotides matching TRBD2. The CDR3 is 16 residues long. From germline, CDR1 is SGHTA and CDR2 FQGNSA. Trimming took 8 bases from V and 7 from J; bases not matched to a gene: 15.

The chain has TRBV30 and TRBJ1-1; TRBD1 aligns across 7 bases. This CDR3 comprises 14 residues. CDR1 GTSNPN and CDR2 SVGIG come from the germline V gene (reference sequence). V dropped 2 bases and J dropped 3; count of bases not matched to a gene: 6. Here the CDR3 reads CAWSPPGGDTEAFF. The CDR3 nucleotides read TGTGCCTGGAGTCCGCCAGGGGGGGACACTGAAGCTTTCTTT.

This chain links TRBV18 with TRBJ1-2; D might be TRBD1 (6 bases). Germline CDR1 and CDR2: KGHSH and LQKENI. This CDR3 region has 13 residues. V lost 4 bases and J 8 bases, leaving 14 bases between the germline ends. The CDR3 loop reads CASSRDTRSGYTF. The CDR3 bases are TGTGCCAGCTCACGGGACACCCGGTCGGGCTACACCTTC. The full variable domain, in which reference TRBV18 and TRBJ1-2 provide the parts outside the CDR3, is NAGVMQNPRHLVRRRGQEARLRCSPMKGHSHVYWYRQLPEEGLKFMVYLQKENIIDESGMPKERFSAEFPKEGPSILRIQQVVRGDSAAYFCASSRDTRSGYTFGSGTRLTVV.

The V gene is TRBV4-2, the J gene TRBJ2-1, with D hard to call. CDR1 and CDR2 (germline): LGHNA, YNFKEQ. The CDR3 is 15 amino acids. Trimming shortened V by 1 base and J by 2 bases, and 9 bases separated the two germline ends. The CDR3 loop reads CASSQVGGPYNEQFF. In DNA, the CDR3 is TGTGCCAGCAGCCAAGTGGGCGGTCCCTACAATGAGCAGTTCTTC.

The J gene is TRBJ1-3, the V gene TRBV27; TRBD1 is a possible D gene (5 bases). V was trimmed by 5 bases and J by 4 bases, leaving 9 bases between them. The CDR3 has 13 amino acids. The V gene's germline CDR1 is MNHEY and CDR2 SMNVEV (reference sequence). Here the CDR3 reads CASSREGGNTIYF. Written as DNA, the CDR3 is TGTGCCAGCAGTCGAGAGGGGGGAAACACCATATATTTT.

The chain recombines TRBV28 with TRBJ2-7, with 8 bases aligning to TRBD2. CDR3 length: 18 residues. Germline trimming cut 5 bases from V and 6 bases from J; bases unmatched to any gene: 21. Germline V gives CDR1 MDHEN, CDR2 SYDVKM. The CDR3, as DNA: TGTGCCAGCAGTCCCCTCCAGGGACTAGGCTCTATCGACGGCGAGCAGTACTTC. Translation gives CASSPLQGLGSIDGEQYF.

V is TRBV11-2 and J is TRBJ2-5, with 10 nucleotides matching TRBD1. The CDR3 runs 14 residues. V dropped 5 bases and J dropped 5; count of bases not matched to a gene: 5. Germline loops: CDR1 SGHAT, CDR2 FQNNGV. The CDR3 protein is CASSLTGGDETQYF. The DNA for the CDR3 is TGTGCCAGCAGCCTGACAGGGGGCGACGAGACCCAGTACTTC.

V is TRBV9 and J is TRBJ1-2, with a tentative D call TRBD1 (5 bases). Between the trimmed V and J ends, which lost 3 bases and 8 bases, there was a span of 11 bases. Germline V CDR1 and CDR2: SGDLS, YYNGEE. This CDR3 has 12 residues. Here the CDR3 reads CASSENQGGYTF. As DNA, the CDR3 is TGTGCCAGCAGCGAGAACCAGGGAGGCTACACCTTC.

The chain recombines TRBV4-2 with TRBJ1-5, with D tentatively TRBD1 (5 bases). This CDR3 comprises 12 residues. Germline V gene sequence: CDR1 LGHNA, CDR2 YNFKEQ. V lost 1 base and J 10 bases, leaving 8 bases between the germline ends. CDR3 DNA sequence: TGTGCCAGCAGCCAAGTAGGGGACCCCCAGCATTTT. It specifies CASSQVGDPQHF.

This clone was seen once. The chain carries TRBV7-9 and TRBJ2-5; unclear D gene. CDR1 SEHNR and CDR2 FQNEAQ come from the germline V gene (reference sequence). The CDR3 loop spans 12 amino acids. Trimming left V 5 bases short and J 3 bases short, with 7 bases between. The CDR3 DNA sequence: TGTGCCAGCAGCATTTCAGAAGAGACCCAGTACTTC. This gives the protein CASSISEETQYF. Full variable domain (rest looked up from reference TRBV7-9 and TRBJ2-5): DTGVSQNPRHKITKRGQNVTFRCDPISEHNRLYWYRQTLGQGPEFLTYFQNEAQLEKSRLLSDRFSAERPKGSFSTLEIQRTEQGDSAMYLCASSISEETQYFGPGTRLLVL.

Only one count was recorded for this clone. The rearrangement joins TRBV23-1 to TRBJ2-7, with TRBD2 identical over 8 bases. TRBV23-1 is recorded as an ORF, its role being uncertain. Trimming removed 4 bases from V and 2 bases from J; junction bases left unmatched: 4. The CDR3 contains 14 residues. CDR3 sequence: CASSPPGLAYEQYF. DNA of the CDR3: TGCGCCAGCAGTCCACCGGGACTAGCCTACGAGCAGTACTTC.

CDR3 protein: CASSLGRDSGSTDTQYF. The CDR3 nucleotides read TGCGCCAGCAGCTTGGGCCGGGACAGTGGAAGCACAGATACGCAGTATTTT. The chain joins TRBV5-1 to TRBJ2-3; 7 bases fit TRBD1. This CDR3 is built from 17 residues. After removal of 0 bases from V and 0 bases from J, the junction contained 7 bases not matched to a gene. Germline CDR1 is SGHRS and CDR2 is YFSETQ.

This clone was seen just once. V usage is TRBV28 and J usage is TRBJ2-7, with TRBD1 matching 10 bases. CDR1 MDHEN and CDR2 SYDVKM come from the germline V gene. CDR3 length equals 13 residues. With V trimmed by 6 bases and J by 5 bases, 4 bases remained unmatched. CDR3 in amino acids: CASRDRGPDEQYF. CDR3 DNA: TGTGCCAGCAGAGACAGGGGGCCTGACGAGCAGTACTTC. Full variable domain (outside the CDR3, taken from reference TRBV28 and TRBJ2-7): DVKVTQSSRYLVKRTGEKVFLECVQDMDHENMFWYRQDPGLGLRLIYFSYDVKMKEKGDIPEGYSVSREKKERFSLILESASTNQTSMYLCASRDRGPDEQYFGPGTRLTVT.

The genes are TRBV30 and TRBJ1-3; D is ambiguous. This CDR3 comprises 12 residues. V was trimmed by 1 base and J by 4 bases, leaving 5 bases between them. The germline V gene encodes CDR1 GTSNPN and CDR2 SVGIG (reference sequence). The CDR3 region is CAWSGQGNTIYF. The CDR3 DNA follows: TGTGCCTGGAGTGGCCAGGGAAACACCATATATTTT.

The rearrangement joins TRBV6-6 to TRBJ2-7; 8 bases align to TRBD1. The V gene's germline CDR1 is MNHNY and CDR2 SVGAGI (reference sequence). The CDR3 has 14 residues. The V and J ends lost 7 bases and 6 bases, in that order; junction bases with no gene match: 11. The CDR3 here is CASMRTGLGFEQYF. The CDR3 region has the DNA TGTGCCAGCATGAGGACAGGGTTAGGGTTCGAGCAGTACTTC.

The chain uses TRBV7-8 and TRBJ2-3; D gene uncertain. V gave up 5 bases and J gave up 4 bases, with 7 bases separating them. CDR1 SGHVS and CDR2 FQNEAQ come from the germline V gene. The CDR3 sequence is 12 residues long. Here the CDR3 DNA reads TGTGCCAGCAGCCCCTTTCCAGATACGCAGTATTTT. It encodes CASSPFPDTQYF.

The chain joins TRBV4-1 to TRBJ1-5; D unresolved. CDR1 MGHRA and CDR2 YSYEKL come from the germline V gene. The CDR3 is 16 residues long. V dropped 4 bases and J dropped 5 bases, with 18 bases sitting between them. The CDR3 sequence: CASSPRGGLSDQPQHF. The CDR3 DNA follows: TGCGCCAGCAGCCCACGCGGAGGGTTAAGTGATCAGCCCCAGCATTTT.

V and J are TRBV5-4 and TRBJ1-4; 7 nucleotides line up with TRBD1. The CDR3 has 15 residues. Germline V gives CDR1 SGHNT, CDR2 YYREEE (reference sequence). V lost 4 bases and J lost 6; bases outside the gene matches: 9. The CDR3 spells CASSQNRGLDEKLFF. Written as DNA, the CDR3 is TGTGCCAGCAGCCAGAACAGGGGCTTAGATGAAAAACTGTTTTTT. Full variable domain (remainder filled in from reference TRBV5-4 and TRBJ1-4): ETGVTQSPTHLIKTRGQQVTLRCSSQSGHNTVSWYQQALGQGPQFIFQYYREEENGRGNFPPRFSGLQFPNYSSELNVNALELDDSALYLCASSQNRGLDEKLFFGSGTQLSVL.